These 12 T cell receptor beta chains share one sample of origin, sequenced in a study of blood T cells in healthy people across ages. It was with a sample-barcoded 5' primer and a J-beta primer mix that a second PCR of roughly 7 to 12 cycles was run. TCRdb reprocessed the 5' RACE reads with MiXCR, giving one entry per CDR3 protein. The sample lists roughly 800,000 distinct CDR3 sequences; 58% were seen once. Specimen: blood. These receptors originate from a man younger than 45 in good health.

The rearrangement links TRBV29-1 to TRBJ2-7; D not resolved. V was clipped by 6 bases and J by 0 bases, with 12 bases between them. The CDR3 totals 13 residues. From germline, CDR1 is SQVTM and CDR2 ANQGSEA. CDR3: CSVGLSSSYEQYF. Here the CDR3 DNA reads TGCAGCGTGGGCCTTTCTAGCTCCTACGAGCAGTACTTC.

Points on this clonotype: A much bigger clone sits one base away, suggesting this may be a read error. The rearrangement joins TRBV20-1 to TRBJ2-1; D unclear. Germline CDR1 is DFQATT and CDR2 is SNEGSKA (reference sequence). The CDR3 totals 10 residues. Trimming removed 8 bases at V and 5 bases at J, with 7 bases between. The CDR3 reads CSTKNNEQFF. The CDR3 coding sequence is TGCAGTACAAAAAACAATGAGCAGTTCTTC.

The genes are TRBV6-2 or TRBV6-3 and TRBJ2-3, with 8 bases matching TRBD2. The length of the CDR3 is 17 residues. CDR1 MNHEY and CDR2 SVGEGT come from the germline V gene. Trimming cost V 5 bases and J 4 bases; bases outside gene matches: 14. Here the CDR3 DNA reads TGTGCCAGCAGTGACAAGTTCGGGACTAGGGCAGCAGATACGCAGTATTTT. This sequence encodes CASSDKFGTRAADTQYF.

This chain uses TRBV12-5 with TRBJ2-2, with 7 bases aligning to TRBD2. Germline loops: CDR1 LGHNT, CDR2 FRNRAP. This CDR3 is 14 amino acids long. The CDR3 bases are TGTGCCGCCAGGGAGGGCCCGAACACCGGGGAGCTGTTTTTT. This encodes CAAREGPNTGELFF. The entire variable domain, with the rest obtained from reference TRBV12-5 and TRBJ2-2, is as follows: DARVTQTPRHKVTEMGQEVTMRCQPILGHNTVFWYRQTMMQGLELLAYFRNRAPLDDSGMPKDRFSAEMPDATLATLKIQPSEPRDSAVYFCAAREGPNTGELFFGEGSRLTVL.

CDR3 amino acids: CASSLLWTGGHEQFF. Written as DNA, the CDR3 is TGTGCCAGCAGCTTATTATGGACGGGGGGACATGAGCAGTTCTTC. This chain uses TRBV7-6 with TRBJ2-1, with TRBD2 matching over 7 bases. CDR1 is SGHVS, CDR2 FNYEAQ, per germline. V lost 2 bases and J lost 8; bases outside the gene matches: 9. The CDR3 length is 15 residues.

This clonotype was observed a few times. The chain recombines TRBV6-2 or TRBV6-3 with TRBJ2-1; 9 nucleotides agree with TRBD2. Germline values: CDR1 MNHEY, CDR2 SVGEGT. This CDR3 contains 15 residues. With V trimmed by 6 bases and J by 2 bases, 5 bases remained unmatched. This CDR3 is CASSYSGGTYNEQFF. In nucleotides, the CDR3 is TGTGCCAGCAGCTATAGCGGGGGTACCTACAATGAGCAGTTCTTC.

This clonotype was counted between two and nine times. This chain uses TRBV4-3 with TRBJ2-3; 14 nucleotides agree with TRBD2. The CDR3 loop spans 16 amino acids. The trim removed 4 bases at V and 5 bases at J, leaving 5 bases unmatched. Germline CDR1 and CDR2: LGHNA and YSLEER. CDR3 loop: CASSPGTSGSRDTQYF. DNA of the CDR3: TGCGCCAGCAGCCCCGGGACTAGCGGGAGTAGAGATACGCAGTATTTT.

This clonotype was observed a few times. This chain links TRBV29-1 with TRBJ2-5; 7 bases align to TRBD1. The CDR3 spans 12 residues. J gave up 9 bases and V 4 bases, and 8 bases lay outside the gene matches. Germline V gives CDR1 SQVTM, CDR2 ANQGSEA. The CDR3 reads CSVGQDDRAQYF. The CDR3 coding sequence is TGCAGCGTTGGGCAAGACGACAGGGCCCAGTACTTC. Looking up the rest from reference TRBV29-1 and TRBJ2-5 gives the full variable domain: SAVISQKPSRDICQRGTSLTIQCQVDSQVTMMFWYRQQPGQSLTLIATANQGSEATYESGFVIDKFPISRPNLTFSTLTVSNMSPEDSSIYLCSVGQDDRAQYFGPGTRLLVL.

This chain connects TRBV20-1 to TRBJ2-7, with D hard to call. With 3 bases removed from V and 2 bases from J, the gap between germline ends came to 8 bases. Germline CDR1 DFQATT, CDR2 SNEGSKA (reference sequence). This CDR3 contains 12 residues. This CDR3 reads CSARDGPYEQYF. The CDR3 region has the DNA TGCAGTGCTAGGGACGGTCCCTACGAGCAGTACTTC.

The J gene is TRBJ2-1, the V gene TRBV2, with D tentatively TRBD1 (6 bases). The V and J ends lost 4 bases and 9 bases respectively, with 19 bases between them. CDR3 length equals 15 residues. Germline assignment: CDR1 SNHLY and CDR2 FYNNEI. The CDR3: CASSGVAGAAGEQFF. CDR3 nucleotides: TGTGCCAGCAGTGGGGTGGCAGGGGCTGCGGGTGAGCAGTTCTTC.

The V call is TRBV6-2 or TRBV6-3, the J call TRBJ2-5, with 10 bases lining up with TRBD2. CDR1 and CDR2 (germline): MNHEY, SVGEGT. Trimming removed 2 bases from V and 2 bases from J; junction bases left unmatched: 2. This CDR3 is 15 amino acids long. CDR3 sequence: CASSYTGLAQETQYF. The CDR3 coding sequence is TGTGCCAGCAGTTACACGGGACTAGCGCAAGAGACCCAGTACTTC.

This chain joins TRBV3-1 and TRBJ2-3, with a possible D match to TRBD2 (5 bases). The CDR3 length is 15 residues. Germline-derived CDR1 and CDR2 are LGHDT and YNNKEL (reference sequence). V was cut by 1 base and J by 5 bases, with 13 bases left in between. CDR3 loop: CASSQGGLGRDTQYF. The CDR3 coding sequence is TGTGCCAGCAGCCAAGGCGGGCTAGGGCGAGATACGCAGTATTTT.